Listed below are T cell receptor beta chains from one sample, sequenced in a study of cytomegalovirus exposure and HLA in healthy donors. Measured with immunoSEQ multiplex PCR; TCRdb has only the in-frame clones, and not every one. The sample carries some 150,000 clones, 79% recorded once. Specimen: PBMCs. The receptors shown here come from a man aged 40-49 years in good health and CMV-seronegative. CDR3s include the opening cysteine and the closing phenylalanine or tryptophan. The D gene is left open where the match is weak. Only part of the rows carry a size: once, few, many, or a class if the clone is expanded.

cdr3_nt,cdr3_aa,cdr3_length,v_call,clone_size,j_call,d_call
TGTGCCAGCAGCTTCTCGCGCCTTAGCACAGATACGCAGTATTTT,CASSFSRLSTDTQYF,15,TRBV7-2,NA,TRBJ2-3,NA
TGTGCCAGCAGTTTATTGGGACTAGCGGGCAGCACAGATACGCAGTATTTT,CASSLLGLAGSTDTQYF,17,TRBV28,few,TRBJ2-3,TRBD2
TGTGCCAGCAGTGAAAATAGCGGGAGGTACACCGGGGAGCTGTTTTTT,CASSENSGRYTGELFF,16,TRBV25-1,NA,TRBJ2-2,TRBD2
TGCAGCGTTGCGACAGTAGGTACAGATACGCAGTATTTT,CSVATVGTDTQYF,13,TRBV29-1,once,TRBJ2-3,NA
TGTGCCAGCTCGCGGGACTCCACCGGGGAGCTGTTTTTT,CASSRDSTGELFF,13,TRBV18,NA,TRBJ2-2,NA
TGTGCCAGCAGTTATTTTACGAACACCGGGGAGCTGTTTTTT,CASSYFTNTGELFF,14,TRBV6-5,NA,TRBJ2-2,NA
TGCGCCAGCAGCCAAGAATCCAGGGAACAGGGTCAGCCCCAGCATTTT,CASSQESREQGQPQHF,16,TRBV4-1,few,TRBJ1-5,NA
TGCGCCAGCAGCTCAGGACAGGGCCACGAGCAGTACTTC,CASSSGQGHEQYF,13,TRBV5-1,NA,TRBJ2-7,TRBD1
TGCGCCAGCAGCTTGGGGCAGGGATTAAACATTCAGTACTTC,CASSLGQGLNIQYF,14,TRBV5-1,NA,TRBJ2-4,NA
TGTGCCAGCAGTTTCGCAGGGGGCATGGGTGGCTACACCTTC,CASSFAGGMGGYTF,14,TRBV28,NA,TRBJ1-2,TRBD1
TGTGCCAGCAGTCCCTTTGCGGGATACAATGAGCAGTTCTTC,CASSPFAGYNEQFF,14,TRBV7-2,once,TRBJ2-1,NA
TGTGCCTCTGCAGGGGGACGAGAGCAGTACTTC,CASAGGREQYF,11,TRBV30,once,TRBJ2-7,TRBD1
TGTGCCACCAGCAGTACAGGGATAGAAGCTTTCTTT,CATSSTGIEAFF,12,TRBV15,NA,TRBJ1-1,NA
TGCGCCAGCAGTCAAATCGAGGAGGGTAACACCGGGGAGCTGTTTTTT,CASSQIEEGNTGELFF,16,TRBV23-1,NA,TRBJ2-2,NA
TGCGCCAGCAGCCCCCGGGACAGTAACATCCAGCCCCAGCATTTT,CASSPRDSNIQPQHF,15,TRBV4-1,NA,TRBJ1-5,TRBD1
TGTGCCACATACACTAGCGGGAGGGCAGATACGCAGTATTTT,CATYTSGRADTQYF,14,TRBV10-3,NA,TRBJ2-3,TRBD2
TGTGCCAGTAGTCGATCGACTAGCGGGACCTACAATGAGCAGTTCTTC,CASSRSTSGTYNEQFF,16,TRBV19,NA,TRBJ2-1,TRBD2
TGTGCCAGCAGCGACACTAGCGGGAGTTCCTACGAGCAGTACTTC,CASSDTSGSSYEQYF,15,TRBV6-6,few,TRBJ2-7,TRBD2
TGTGCCAGCAGCGTCGGGAACTTTGGAAACACCATATATTTT,CASSVGNFGNTIYF,14,TRBV9,NA,TRBJ1-3,NA
TGTGCCATCAGTGAGTACAGCGGAGCCCCCGCGGATACGCAGTATTTT,CAISEYSGAPADTQYF,16,TRBV10-3,NA,TRBJ2-3,NA
TGTGCCAGCACCCCTGCCCGGACATTGAACACCGGGGAGCTGTTTTTT,CASTPARTLNTGELFF,16,TRBV7-2,NA,TRBJ2-2,NA
TGTGCCAGCAGCTTTAGCGGGCCGCAACCCAATGAGCAGTTCTTC,CASSFSGPQPNEQFF,15,TRBV11-2,once,TRBJ2-1,TRBD2
TGTGCCAGCAGCATTACCGGGGTACAGGGTCAAGCTTTCTTT,CASSITGVQGQAFF,14,TRBV5-4,NA,TRBJ1-1,NA